This TCR beta chain derives from a study of CD4+ T cells in melanoma. Study results and limitations: In melanoma, neoantigen-specific CD4+ T cells reportedly differed in differentiation state. A reported correlation linked neoantigen-specific CD4+ T cells to CD8+, macrophage and B cell function.

The method was immunoSEQ multiplex PCR; TCRdb's version includes in-frame clones alone and lacks a portion of them. The sample has 150 to 200 clones, roughly two thirds seen once. In the case of this clone: Its antigen is not identified.

This clonotype was sampled from a human donor with melanoma. Sequenced material: cells sorted by PD-1 expression.

The CDR3 DNA reads TGTGCCAGCAGCCAACAGTTGGGTGAGCAGTTCTTC. Translation gives CASSQQLGEQFF. The chain employs TRBV7-2 and TRBJ2-1; no definite D call. The CDR3 is made up of 12 amino acids. Germline V gives CDR1 SGHTA, CDR2 FQGNSA. V was trimmed by 5 bases and J by 9 bases, leaving 11 bases between them.